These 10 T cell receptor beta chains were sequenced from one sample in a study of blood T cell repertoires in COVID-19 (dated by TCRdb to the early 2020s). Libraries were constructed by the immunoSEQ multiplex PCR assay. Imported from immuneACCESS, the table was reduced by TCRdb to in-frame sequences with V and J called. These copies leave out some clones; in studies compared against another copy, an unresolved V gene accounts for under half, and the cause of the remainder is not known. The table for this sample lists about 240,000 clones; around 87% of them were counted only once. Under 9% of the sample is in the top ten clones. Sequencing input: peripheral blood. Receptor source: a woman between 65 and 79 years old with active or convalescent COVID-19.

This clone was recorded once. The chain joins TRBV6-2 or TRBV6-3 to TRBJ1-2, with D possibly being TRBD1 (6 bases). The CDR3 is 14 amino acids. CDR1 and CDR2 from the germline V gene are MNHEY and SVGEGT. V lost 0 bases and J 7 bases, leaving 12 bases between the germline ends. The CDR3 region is CASSYSDSLPGYTF. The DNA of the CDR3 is TGTGCCAGCAGTTACTCGGACAGTCTTCCTGGCTACACCTTC.

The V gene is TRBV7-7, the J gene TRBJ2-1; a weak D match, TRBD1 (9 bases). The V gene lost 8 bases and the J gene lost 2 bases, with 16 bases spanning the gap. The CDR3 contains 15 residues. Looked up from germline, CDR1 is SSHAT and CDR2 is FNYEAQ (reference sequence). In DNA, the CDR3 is TGTGCCAGCTCAGCGGGGGACAGGGCCTACAATGAGCAGTTCTTC. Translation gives CASSAGDRAYNEQFF.

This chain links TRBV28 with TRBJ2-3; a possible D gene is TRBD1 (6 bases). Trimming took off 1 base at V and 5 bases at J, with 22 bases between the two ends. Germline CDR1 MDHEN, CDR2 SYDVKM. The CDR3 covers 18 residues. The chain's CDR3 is CASSLSGAGLATGDTQYF. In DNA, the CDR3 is TGTGCCAGCAGTTTATCAGGGGCGGGTTTGGCCACCGGAGATACGCAGTATTTT.

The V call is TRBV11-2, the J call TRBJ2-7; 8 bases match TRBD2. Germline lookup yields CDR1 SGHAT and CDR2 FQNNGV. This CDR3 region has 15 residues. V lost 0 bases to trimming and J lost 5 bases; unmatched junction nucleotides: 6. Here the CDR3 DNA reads TGTGCCAGCAGCTTAGAGCGGGGGGTTTTGGACGAGCAGTACTTC. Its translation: CASSLERGVLDEQYF. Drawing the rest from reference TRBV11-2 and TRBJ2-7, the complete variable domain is EAGVAQSPRYKIIEKRQSVAFWCNPISGHATLYWYQQILGQGPKLLIQFQNNGVVDDSQLPKDRFSAERLKGVDSTLKIQPAKLEDSAVYLCASSLERGVLDEQYFGPGTRLTVT.

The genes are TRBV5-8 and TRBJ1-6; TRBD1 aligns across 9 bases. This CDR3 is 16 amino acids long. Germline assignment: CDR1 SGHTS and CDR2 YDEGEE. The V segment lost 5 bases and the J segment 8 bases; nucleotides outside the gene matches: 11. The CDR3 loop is CASRSSRQGDYSPLHF. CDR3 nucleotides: TGTGCCAGCAGAAGTTCTAGACAGGGGGATTATTCACCCCTCCACTTT.

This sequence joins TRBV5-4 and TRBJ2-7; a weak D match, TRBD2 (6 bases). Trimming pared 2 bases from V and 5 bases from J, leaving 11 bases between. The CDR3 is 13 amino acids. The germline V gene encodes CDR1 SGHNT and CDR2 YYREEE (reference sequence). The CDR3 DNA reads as TGTGCCAGCAGCTTAAGGGACTCGAACGAGCAGTACTTC. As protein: CASSLRDSNEQYF.

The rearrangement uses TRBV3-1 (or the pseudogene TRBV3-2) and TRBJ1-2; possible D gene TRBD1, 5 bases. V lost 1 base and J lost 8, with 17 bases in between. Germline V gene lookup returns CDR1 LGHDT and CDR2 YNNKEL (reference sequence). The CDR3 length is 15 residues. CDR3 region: CASSQAPQGSRGYTF. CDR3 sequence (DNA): TGTGCCAGCAGCCAAGCCCCCCAGGGTAGTCGCGGCTACACCTTC.

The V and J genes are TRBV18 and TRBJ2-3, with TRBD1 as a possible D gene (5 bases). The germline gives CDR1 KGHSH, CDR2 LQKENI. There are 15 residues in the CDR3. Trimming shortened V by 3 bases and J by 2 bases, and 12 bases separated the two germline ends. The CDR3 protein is CASSPQGTLTDTQYF. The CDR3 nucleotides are TGTGCCAGCTCACCCCAGGGAACCCTCACAGATACGCAGTATTTT.

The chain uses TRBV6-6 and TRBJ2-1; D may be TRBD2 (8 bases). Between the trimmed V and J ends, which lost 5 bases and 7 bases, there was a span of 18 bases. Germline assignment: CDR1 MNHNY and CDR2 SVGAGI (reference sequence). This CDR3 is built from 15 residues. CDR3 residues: CASSREGAQKNEQFF. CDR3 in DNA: TGTGCCAGCAGTCGGGAGGGGGCGCAAAAGAATGAGCAGTTCTTC.

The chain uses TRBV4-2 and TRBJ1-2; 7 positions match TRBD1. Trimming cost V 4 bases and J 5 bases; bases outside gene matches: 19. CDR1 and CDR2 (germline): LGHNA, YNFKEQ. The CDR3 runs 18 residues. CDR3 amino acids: CASSPRGAGGLEGYGYTF. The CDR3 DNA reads TGTGCCAGCAGCCCCCGTGGGGCAGGGGGTCTAGAGGGATATGGCTACACCTTC.